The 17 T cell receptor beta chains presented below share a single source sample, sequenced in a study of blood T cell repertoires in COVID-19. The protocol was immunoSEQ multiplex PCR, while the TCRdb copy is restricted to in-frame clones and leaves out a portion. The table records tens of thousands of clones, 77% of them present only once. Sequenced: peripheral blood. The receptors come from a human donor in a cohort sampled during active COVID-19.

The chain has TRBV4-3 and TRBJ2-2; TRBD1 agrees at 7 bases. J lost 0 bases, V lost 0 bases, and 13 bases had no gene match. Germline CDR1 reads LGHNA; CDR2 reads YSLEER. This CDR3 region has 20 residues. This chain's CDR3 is CASSQELVGDRPTNTGELFF. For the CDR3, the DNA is TGCGCCAGCAGCCAAGAATTAGTGGGGGACAGACCAACGAACACCGGGGAGCTGTTTTTT.

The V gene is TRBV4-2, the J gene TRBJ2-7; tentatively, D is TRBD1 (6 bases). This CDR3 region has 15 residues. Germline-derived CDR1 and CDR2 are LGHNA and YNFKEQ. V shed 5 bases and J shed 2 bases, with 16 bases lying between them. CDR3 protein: CASSARGTPTYEQYF. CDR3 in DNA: TGTGCCAGCAGCGCCCGAGGGACACCAACCTACGAGCAGTACTTC.

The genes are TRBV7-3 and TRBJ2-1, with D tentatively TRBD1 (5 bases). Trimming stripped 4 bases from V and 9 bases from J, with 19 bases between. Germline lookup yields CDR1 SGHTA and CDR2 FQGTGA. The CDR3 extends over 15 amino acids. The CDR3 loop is CASSSHGAAGREQFF. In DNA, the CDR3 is TGTGCCAGCAGCTCCCATGGGGCCGCTGGGCGTGAGCAGTTCTTC.

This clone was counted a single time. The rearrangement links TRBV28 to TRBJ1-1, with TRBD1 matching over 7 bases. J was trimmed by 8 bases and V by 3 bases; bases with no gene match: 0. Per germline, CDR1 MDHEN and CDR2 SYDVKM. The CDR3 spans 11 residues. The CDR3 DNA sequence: TGTGCCAGCAGTTTGGACAGGGAAGCTTTCTTT. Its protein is CASSLDREAFF.

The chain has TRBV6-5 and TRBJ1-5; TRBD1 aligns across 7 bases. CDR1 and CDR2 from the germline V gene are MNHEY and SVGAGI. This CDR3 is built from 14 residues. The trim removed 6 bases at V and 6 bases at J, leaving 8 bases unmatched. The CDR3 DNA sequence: TGTGCCAGCAGGGGAACAGGGGCGGTTCAGCCCCAGCATTTT. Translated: CASRGTGAVQPQHF.

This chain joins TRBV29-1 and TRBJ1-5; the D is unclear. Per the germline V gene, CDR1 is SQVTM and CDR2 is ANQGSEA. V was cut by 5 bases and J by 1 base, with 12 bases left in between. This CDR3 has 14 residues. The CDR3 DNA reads TGCAGCGTTCAGGTGGCGGGCAGCAATCAGCCCCAGCATTTT. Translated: CSVQVAGSNQPQHF.

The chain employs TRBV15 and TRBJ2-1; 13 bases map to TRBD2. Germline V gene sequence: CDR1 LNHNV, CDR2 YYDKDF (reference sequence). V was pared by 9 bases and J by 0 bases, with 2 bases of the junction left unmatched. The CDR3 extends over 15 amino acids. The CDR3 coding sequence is TGTGCCACACGGACTAGCGGGAGCTCCTACAATGAGCAGTTCTTC. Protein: CATRTSGSSYNEQFF.

CDR3 protein: CASTQPNGREKFF. The CDR3 DNA sequence: TGTGCCAGCACCCAGCCTAATGGGCGGGAGAAGTTCTTC. V gene TRBV6-5 combines with J gene TRBJ2-1, with TRBD2 identical over 7 bases. After removal of 7 bases from V and 14 bases from J, the junction contained 14 bases not matched to a gene. Germline CDR1 is MNHEY and CDR2 is SVGAGI. CDR3 length: 13 amino acids.

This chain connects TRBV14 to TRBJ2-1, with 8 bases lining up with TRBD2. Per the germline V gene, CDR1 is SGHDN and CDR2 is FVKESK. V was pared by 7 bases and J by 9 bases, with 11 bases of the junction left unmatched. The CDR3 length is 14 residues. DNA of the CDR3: TGTGCCAGCAAAGAGGCTAGCGGGTTTGGTGAGCAGTTCTTC. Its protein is CASKEASGFGEQFF.

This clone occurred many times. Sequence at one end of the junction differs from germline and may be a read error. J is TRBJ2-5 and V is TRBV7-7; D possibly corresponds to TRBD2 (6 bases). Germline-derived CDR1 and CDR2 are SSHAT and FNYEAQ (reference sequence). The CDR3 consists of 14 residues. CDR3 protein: CASSLVGGQETQYF. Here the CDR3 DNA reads TGTGCTAGCAGCTTGGTCGGGGGCCAAGAGACCCAGTACTTC.

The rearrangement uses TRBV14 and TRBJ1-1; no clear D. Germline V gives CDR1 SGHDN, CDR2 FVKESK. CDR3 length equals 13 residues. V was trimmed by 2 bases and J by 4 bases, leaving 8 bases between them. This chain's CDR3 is CASSQSRSTEAFF. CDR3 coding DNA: TGTGCCAGCAGCCAAAGCCGGAGCACTGAAGCTTTCTTT.

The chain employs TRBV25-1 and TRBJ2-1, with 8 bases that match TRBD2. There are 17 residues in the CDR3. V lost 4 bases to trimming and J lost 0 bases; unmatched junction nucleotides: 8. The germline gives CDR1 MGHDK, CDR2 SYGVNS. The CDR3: CASSGLGRGSSYNEQFF. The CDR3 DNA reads TGTGCCAGCAGTGGGCTCGGGAGGGGGAGCTCCTACAATGAGCAGTTCTTC.

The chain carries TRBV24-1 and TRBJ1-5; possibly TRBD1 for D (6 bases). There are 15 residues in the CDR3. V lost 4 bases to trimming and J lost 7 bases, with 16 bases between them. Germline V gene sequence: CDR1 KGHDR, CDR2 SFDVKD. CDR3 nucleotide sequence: TGTGCCACCAGTGAACCGGACAGAAGACGACAGCCCCAGCATTTT. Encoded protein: CATSEPDRRRQPQHF.

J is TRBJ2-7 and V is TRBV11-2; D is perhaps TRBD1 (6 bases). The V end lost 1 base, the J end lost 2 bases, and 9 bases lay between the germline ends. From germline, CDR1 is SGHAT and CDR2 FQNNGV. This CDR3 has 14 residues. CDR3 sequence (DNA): TGTGCCAGCAGCTTAGTGGGACACCCCTACGAGCAGTACTTC. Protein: CASSLVGHPYEQYF.

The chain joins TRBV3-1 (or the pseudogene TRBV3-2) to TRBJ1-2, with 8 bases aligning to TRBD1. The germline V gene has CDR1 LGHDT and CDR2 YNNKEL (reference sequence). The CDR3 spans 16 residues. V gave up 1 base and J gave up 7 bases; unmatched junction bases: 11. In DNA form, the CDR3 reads TGTGCCAGCAGCCAAGTGTTAGCAGGGGGCACCGCTGGCTACACCTTC. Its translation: CASSQVLAGGTAGYTF.

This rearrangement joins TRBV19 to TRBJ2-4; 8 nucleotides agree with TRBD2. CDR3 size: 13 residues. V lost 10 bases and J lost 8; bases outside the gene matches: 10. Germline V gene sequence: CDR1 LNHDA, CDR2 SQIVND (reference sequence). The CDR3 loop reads CATAGGARDIQYF. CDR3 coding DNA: TGTGCCACCGCCGGGGGGGCGAGGGACATTCAGTACTTC.

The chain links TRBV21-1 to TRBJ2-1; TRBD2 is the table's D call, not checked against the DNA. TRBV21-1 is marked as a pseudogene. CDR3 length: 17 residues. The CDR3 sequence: CASSKCGLASLHGEQFF. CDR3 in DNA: TGTGCCAGCAGCAAATGCGGACTAGCTTCGCTACACGGTGAGCAGTTCTTC.